The source of this T cell receptor (beta chain) is a study of CD8 T cells in ankylosing spondylitis (dated by TCRdb to about 2017). Context from the whole study: To find TCR variants linked to disease, the study profiled T cell receptor beta repertoires in ankylosing spondylitis patients and healthy donors. The full study cohort was made up of over 20 ankylosing spondylitis patients and fewer than 120 healthy donors. Peripheral blood was sampled, and synovial fluid was additionally collected from ankylosing spondylitis patients.

Instrument used: Illumina HiSeq 2500. TCR beta libraries were prepared by quantitative 5'-RACE with molecular barcodes. The published analysis was carried out like this. To identify disease-linked TCR variants, a new computational method was used, one built on a probabilistic model of VDJ rearrangement. TCRdb's own reprocessing of the public reads used fastp at Q25 and MiXCR and kept productive beta chains. All rows with the same CDR3 protein become a single entry with the most common DNA and genes. The V and J calls here are based on TCRdb, not the publication. This sample comprises tens of thousands of distinct CDR3 sequences, about 5% of them detected only once. Together, the top ten hold 2.2% of the sample. This clonotype showed up many times. What antigen it recognizes has not been identified. Per-nucleotide qualities are absent, and no much larger clonotype sits a single base away. Study-level results and caveats: The disease-linked clones showed a CD8+ phenotype and occurred at relatively low frequencies in peripheral blood. Blood from ankylosing spondylitis patients appeared to be characterized by a TCR beta motif made up of under ten highly homologous amino acid variants. Some motif variants had previously been reported in the synovial fluid and blood of reactive arthritis patients, which suggests shared mechanisms of disease initiation. The disease-linked clones were reported as significantly enriched in matched synovial fluid samples from ankylosing spondylitis patients.

Trimming leaves V shorter by 3 bases and J shorter by 4 bases, with the junction holding 11 bases beyond the gene matches. From its cysteine to its phenylalanine, the CDR3 spans 18 amino acids. The sequence is cut down to CDR3 DNA, 54 bases in frame from base 1. Looking up the germline V gene (reference sequence) yields CDR1 LGHDT and CDR2 YNNKEL. This TCR was recovered from a male donor with ankylosing spondylitis or in good health (not recorded which). Sample: blood, either unsorted or a sorted T cell fraction (not recorded which). The sequence joins TRBV3-1 to TRBJ2-1; the junction holds 11 bases that match TRBD1. The CDR3: CASSHAGQGAGRYNEQFF. The nucleotides are TGTGCCAGCAGCCATGCCGGACAGGGGGCAGGTAGATACAATGAGCAGTTCTTC.